This T cell receptor (beta chain) was sequenced during a study of blood T cell repertoires in COVID-19. Study details: Samples of COVID-19 (acute and convalescent) were obtained from the United States, Italy and Spain. Sources were T cells, B-cell-depleted T cells, or PBMCs; the material itself was cDNA or gDNA.

Per the original methods: How many nucleated cells were present was estimated from reference gene primer amplification. Produced via immunoSEQ multiplex PCR; TCRdb's table is partial and in-frame only. V and J calls and clone size are those listed in that table; D and trimming were worked out from the DNA. This sample yields 90,000 to 150,000 clones, of which 80% to 90% are seen a single time; 10% belongs to the top ten. Trimming removed 5 bases from V and 6 bases from J, with 11 bases in between. The CDR3 contains 12 residues. CDR1 and CDR2 (germline): SGHVS, FNYEAQ. The sequenced material came from peripheral blood. The TCR was taken from a human donor in a cohort sampled during active COVID-19. V and J are TRBV7-6 and TRBJ2-7, with D possibly TRBD2 on 5 matching bases. This CDR3 reads CASSPGEGEQYF. The CDR3 DNA follows: TGTGCCAGCAGCCCCGGGGAAGGCGAGCAGTACTTC. Full variable domain (rest looked up from reference TRBV7-6 and TRBJ2-7): GAGVSQSPRYKVTKRGQDVALRCDPISGHVSLYWYRQALGQGPEFLTYFNYEAQQDKSGLPNDRFSAERPEGSISTLTIQRTEQRDSAMYRCASSPGEGEQYFGPGTRLTVT.